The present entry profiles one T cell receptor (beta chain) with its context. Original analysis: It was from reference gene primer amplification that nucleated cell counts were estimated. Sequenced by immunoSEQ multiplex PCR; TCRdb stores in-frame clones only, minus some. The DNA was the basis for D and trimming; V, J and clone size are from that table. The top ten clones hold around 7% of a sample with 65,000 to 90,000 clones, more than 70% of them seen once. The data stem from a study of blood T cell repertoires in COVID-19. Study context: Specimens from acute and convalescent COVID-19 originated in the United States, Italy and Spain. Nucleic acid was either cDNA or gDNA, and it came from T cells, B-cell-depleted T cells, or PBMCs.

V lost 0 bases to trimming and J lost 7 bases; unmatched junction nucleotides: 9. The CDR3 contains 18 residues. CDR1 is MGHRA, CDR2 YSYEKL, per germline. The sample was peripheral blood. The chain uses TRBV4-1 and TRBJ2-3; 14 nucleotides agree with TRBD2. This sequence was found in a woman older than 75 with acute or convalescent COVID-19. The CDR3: CASSQDKGLAGVPYTQYF. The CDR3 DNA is TGCGCCAGCAGCCAAGATAAGGGACTAGCGGGAGTTCCATATACGCAGTATTTT.